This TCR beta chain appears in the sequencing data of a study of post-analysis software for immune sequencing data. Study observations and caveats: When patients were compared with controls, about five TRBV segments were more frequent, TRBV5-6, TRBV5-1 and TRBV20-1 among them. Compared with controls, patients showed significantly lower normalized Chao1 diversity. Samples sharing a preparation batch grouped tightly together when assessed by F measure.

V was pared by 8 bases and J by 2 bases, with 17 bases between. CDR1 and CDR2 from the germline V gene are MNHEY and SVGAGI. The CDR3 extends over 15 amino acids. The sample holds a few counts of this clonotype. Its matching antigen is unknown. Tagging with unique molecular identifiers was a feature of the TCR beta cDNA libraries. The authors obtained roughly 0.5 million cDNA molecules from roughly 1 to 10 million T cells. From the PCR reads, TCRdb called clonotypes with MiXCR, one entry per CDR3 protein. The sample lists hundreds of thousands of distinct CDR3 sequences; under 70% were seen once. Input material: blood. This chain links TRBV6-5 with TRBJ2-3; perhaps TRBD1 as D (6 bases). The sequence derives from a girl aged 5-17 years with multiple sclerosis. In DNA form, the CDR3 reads TGTGCCAGCCGAGGGTCGACAGGTTTCACAGATACGCAGTATTTT. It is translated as CASRGSTGFTDTQYF.